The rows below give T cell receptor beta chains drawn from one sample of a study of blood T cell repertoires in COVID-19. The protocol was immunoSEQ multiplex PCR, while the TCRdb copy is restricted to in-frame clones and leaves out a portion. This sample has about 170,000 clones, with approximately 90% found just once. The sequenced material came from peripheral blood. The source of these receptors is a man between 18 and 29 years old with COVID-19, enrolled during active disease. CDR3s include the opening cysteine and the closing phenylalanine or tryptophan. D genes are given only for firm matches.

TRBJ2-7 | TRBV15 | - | TGTGCCACCAGCAGAGACGGGGTCTCCTACGAGCAGTACTTC | CATSRDGVSYEQYF
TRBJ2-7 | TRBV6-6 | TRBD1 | TGTGCCAGCAGCAACCGGGACAGGTCCTACGAGCAGTACTTC | CASSNRDRSYEQYF
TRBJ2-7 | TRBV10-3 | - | TGTGCCATCAGTGAAACCGCCCCCCAGGGATACGAGCAGTACTTC | CAISETAPQGYEQYF
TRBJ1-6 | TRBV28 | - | TGTGCCAGCAGTCTTCGGGTCCAGGGATCACCCCTCCACTTT | CASSLRVQGSPLHF
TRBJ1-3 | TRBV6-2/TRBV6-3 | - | TGTGCCAGCAGTTATGTCCGCTCTGGAAACACCATATATTTT | CASSYVRSGNTIYF
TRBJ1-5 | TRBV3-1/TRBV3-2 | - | TGTGCCAGCAGCCAAGATAGAAATCAGCCCCAGCATTTT | CASSQDRNQPQHF
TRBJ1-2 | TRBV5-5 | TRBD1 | TGTGCCAGCAGCGACCCGGCAGGGGGGACCTATGGCTACACCTTC | CASSDPAGGTYGYTF
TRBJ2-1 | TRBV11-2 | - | TGTGCCAGCAGCCCATCCCCCGGGGTGGGGCAGTTCTTC | CASSPSPGVGQFF
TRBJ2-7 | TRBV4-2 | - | TGTGCCAGCAGCCAAGATCCCGGGACATCGGCCTACGAGCAGTACTTC | CASSQDPGTSAYEQYF
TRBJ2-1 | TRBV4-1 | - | TGCGCCAGCAGCCAACCGTCAGGGATCAATGAGCAGTTCTTC | CASSQPSGINEQFF
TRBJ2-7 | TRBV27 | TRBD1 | TGTGCCAGCAGTTTAGGGACAGGTCGTTACGAGCAGTACTTC | CASSLGTGRYEQYF
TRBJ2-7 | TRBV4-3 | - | TGCGCCAGCAGCCAAGATGGAGGTTACGAGCAGTACTTC | CASSQDGGYEQYF
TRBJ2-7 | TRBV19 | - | TGTGCCAGTAGTATTGGCCAGGGAAACGCCTACGAGCAGTACTTC | CASSIGQGNAYEQYF
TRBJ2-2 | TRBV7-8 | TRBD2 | TGTGCCGGACATGCGGGAGGCGGGGACACCGGGGAGCTGTTTTTT | CAGHAGGGDTGELFF
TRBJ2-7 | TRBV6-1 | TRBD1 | TGTGCCAGCAGTGACACCGGGACAGGAGCCTACGAGCAGTACTTC | CASSDTGTGAYEQYF
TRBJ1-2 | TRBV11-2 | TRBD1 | TGTGCCAGCAGCTTACCAGGGGGTGTCTATGGCTACACCTTC | CASSLPGGVYGYTF
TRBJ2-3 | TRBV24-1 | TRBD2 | TGTGCCACCAGTGGGGGGGGACGGACAGATACGCAGTATTTT | CATSGGGRTDTQYF
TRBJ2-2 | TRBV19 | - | TGTGCCAGTAGAGGGGCGCCTAACACCGGGGAGCTGTTTTTT | CASRGAPNTGELFF
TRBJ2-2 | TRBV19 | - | TGTGCCAGTAGAGCGTGGGGGGCCGGGGAGCTGTTTTTT | CASRAWGAGELFF
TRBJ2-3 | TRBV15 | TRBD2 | TGTGCCACCAGCAGCGGGCGGGAGTCGGGCACAGATACGCAGTATTTT | CATSSGRESGTDTQYF
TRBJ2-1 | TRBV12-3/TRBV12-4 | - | TGTGCCAGCAGTTTCCGTTCTGAGCAGTTCTTC | CASSFRSEQFF
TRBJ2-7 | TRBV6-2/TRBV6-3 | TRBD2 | TGTGCCAGCAGCCAAGTTGCAGCGGGAGGGCCGGACGAGCAGTACTTC | CASSQVAAGGPDEQYF
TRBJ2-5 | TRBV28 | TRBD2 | TGTGCCAGCAGGGGACTTAGGCTAGCGGGTATAGAGACCCAGTACTTC | CASRGLRLAGIETQYF
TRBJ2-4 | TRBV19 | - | TGTGCCAGTAGCTTAAGACTAGGGCCAAGATCAAACATTCAGTACTTC | CASSLRLGPRSNIQYF